This TCR beta chain was documented in a study of T cells after posttransplantation cyclophosphamide. Sequenced by immunoSEQ multiplex PCR; TCRdb stores in-frame clones only, minus some. The sample carries around 9,100 clones, roughly 98% recorded once. The naive gate required viable CD3+CD4+ or CD3+CD8+ cells with CCR7+CD45RA+CD45RO-CD95-CD27+CD28+ phenotype. Unmatched junction bases numbered 5, after V lost 6 bases and J lost 4 bases. The CDR3 consists of 13 residues. Germline assignment: CDR1 MNHEY and CDR2 SMNVEV (reference sequence). Sequencing input: naive CD4+ T cells sorted from PBMCs. The origin of this receptor is a woman aged 55-69 years in good health, CMV-negative, and a related stem cell transplant donor. The V call is TRBV27, the J call TRBJ2-7; 8 nucleotides match TRBD1. CDR3 bases: TGTGCCAGCAGCCCGGACAGGGCTTACGAGCAGTACTTC. As protein: CASSPDRAYEQYF.